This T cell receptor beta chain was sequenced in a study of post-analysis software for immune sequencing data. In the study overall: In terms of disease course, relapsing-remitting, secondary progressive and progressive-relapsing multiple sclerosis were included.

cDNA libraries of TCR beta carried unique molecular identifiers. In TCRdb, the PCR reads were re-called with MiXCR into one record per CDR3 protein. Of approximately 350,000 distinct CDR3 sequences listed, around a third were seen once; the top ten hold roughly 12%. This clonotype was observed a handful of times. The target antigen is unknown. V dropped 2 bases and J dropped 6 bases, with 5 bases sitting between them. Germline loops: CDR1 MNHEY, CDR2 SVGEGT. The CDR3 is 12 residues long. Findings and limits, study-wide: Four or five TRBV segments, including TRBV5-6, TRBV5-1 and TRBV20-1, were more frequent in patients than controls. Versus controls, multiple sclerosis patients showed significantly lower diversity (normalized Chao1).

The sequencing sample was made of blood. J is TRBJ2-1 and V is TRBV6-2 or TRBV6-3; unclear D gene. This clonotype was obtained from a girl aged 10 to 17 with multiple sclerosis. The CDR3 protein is CASSYGLNEQFF. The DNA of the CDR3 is TGTGCCAGCAGTTACGGTCTCAATGAGCAGTTCTTC.